The clone carrying this T cell receptor (beta chain) has just one count. No antigen is known for it. Time point in this sample: blood 2 weeks post-SBRT. Described treatment: 15 Gy SBRT to primary tumor, nephrectomy 4 weeks later. Using immunoSEQ multiplex PCR, the repertoire was profiled, and TCRdb retains in-frame clones only, with some absent. This repertoire shows roughly 150,000 clones, 80% to 90% found once; its top ten account for roughly 13%. This entry belongs to a study of radiation and T cells in renal cell carcinoma. The study, taken as a whole, reports: Pretreatment tumor biopsies were lacking, so baseline clonotypes are unknown.

Material: blood, obtained from a patient whose treatment included radiotherapy and nephrectomy. The receptor comes from a woman aged 45-65 years with renal cell carcinoma.

CDR3 loop: CASSLRTSGGYTDTQYF. The CDR3 DNA reads as TGCGCCAGCAGCCTTAGGACGAGCGGGGGGTACACAGATACGCAGTATTTT. The chain employs TRBV5-1 and TRBJ2-3; 9 bases fit TRBD2. Germline CDR1 SGHRS, CDR2 YFSETQ. J was trimmed by 2 bases and V by 4 bases; bases with no gene match: 11. This CDR3 is built from 17 residues.